A single sample is the source of the 27 T cell receptor beta chains below, sequenced in a study of CD8 T cells in Susac syndrome. Random hexamers were used to reverse transcribe an amount of roughly 0.5 to 1 ug RNA. TCRdb used MiXCR to reprocess the immunoSEQ multiplex PCR reads, holding one entry per CDR3 protein. The sample holds some 130,000 distinct CDR3 sequences, 95% seen once. Sample: CD8+ T cells from PBMCs. These receptors were taken from a human donor with Susac syndrome.

This sequence joins TRBV27 and TRBJ2-1; D not certain. V lost 5 bases and J 7 bases, leaving 9 bases between the germline ends. Germline assignment: CDR1 MNHEY and CDR2 SMNVEV (reference sequence). The length of the CDR3 is 12 residues. The CDR3 DNA follows: TGTGCCAGCAGTCCCCCGGGTAATGAGCAGTTCTTC. Translated: CASSPPGNEQFF.

The CDR3 coding sequence is TGCGCCAGCAGCCAATTCCAACTAGCGGGTGGATACGAGCAGTACTTC. It translates to CASSQFQLAGGYEQYF. This sequence joins TRBV4-1 and TRBJ2-7; 9 bases map to TRBD2. Trimming at V came to 2 bases and at J to 4 bases, leaving 9 bases not matched to a gene. This CDR3 spans 16 amino acids. Germline V lookup: CDR1 MGHRA, CDR2 YSYEKL.

The chain employs TRBV28 and TRBJ2-4, with D uncertain. The CDR3 spans 14 residues. Trimming took off 4 bases at V and 6 bases at J, with 13 bases between the two ends. The germline CDR1 and CDR2 sequences are MDHEN and SYDVKM. Here the CDR3 DNA reads TGTGCCAGCAGTTCCCCTTCCCGTGGAAACATTCAGTACTTC. It translates to CASSSPSRGNIQYF.

The chain recombines TRBV27 with TRBJ2-7, with TRBD2 identical over 8 bases. The ends lost 6 bases at V and 4 bases at J; junction bases unmatched: 8. This CDR3 region has 14 residues. The germline V gene encodes CDR1 MNHEY and CDR2 SMNVEV (reference sequence). The CDR3 nucleotides read TGTGCCAGCAGAAGAGCGGGAGAAGGATACGAGCAGTACTTC. This codes for CASRRAGEGYEQYF.

This clonotype appeared a single time. V usage is TRBV4-1 and J usage is TRBJ2-5; TRBD2 might be the D (5 bases). The CDR3 length is 14 residues. Germline V gives CDR1 MGHRA, CDR2 YSYEKL. The V end was cut by 5 bases, the J end by 5 bases, with 15 bases between. CDR3 sequence: CASSMTVSGETQYF. In nucleotides, the CDR3 is TGCGCCAGCAGCATGACCGTCTCGGGGGAGACCCAGTACTTC.

The chain links TRBV27 to TRBJ2-3; TRBD2 might be the D (6 bases). With 7 bases removed from V and 8 bases from J, the gap between germline ends came to 13 bases. From germline, CDR1 is MNHEY and CDR2 SMNVEV (reference sequence). The CDR3 consists of 12 residues. DNA for the CDR3: TGTGCCAGCACTGGGGGGAGTGCTACGCAGTATTTT. Protein sequence: CASTGGSATQYF.

Only a few counts were recorded for this clonotype. One end of the junction fails to match germline, which may point to a read error. The V gene is TRBV4-1, the J gene TRBJ2-7; D is perhaps TRBD1 or TRBD2 (6 bases each). The germline gives CDR1 MGHRA, CDR2 YSYEKL. The CDR3 is 15 amino acids. As DNA, the CDR3 is TGTGCCAGCAGCCAAGTAGCCGGGGGCGGGTACGAGCAGTACTTC. This sequence encodes CASSQVAGGGYEQYF.

This chain links TRBV15 with TRBJ1-2, with D unclear. Trimming left V 3 bases short and J 0 bases short, with 8 bases between. From germline, CDR1 is LNHNV and CDR2 YYDKDF (reference sequence). This CDR3 region has 14 residues. The CDR3 sequence is CATSRAQSNYGYTF. CDR3 in DNA: TGTGCCACCAGCAGGGCACAATCTAACTATGGCTACACCTTC.

V is TRBV29-1 and J is TRBJ2-1, with 12 bases that match TRBD2. CDR3 length equals 16 residues. CDR1 and CDR2 from the germline V gene are SQVTM and ANQGSEA. Unmatched junction bases numbered 7, after V lost 0 bases and J lost 7 bases. The CDR3 sequence: CSVEDTGLAGLNEQFF. Written as DNA, the CDR3 is TGCAGCGTTGAAGATACCGGACTAGCGGGACTAAATGAGCAGTTCTTC.

V gene TRBV4-1 combines with J gene TRBJ1-1, with TRBD1 as a possible D gene (6 bases). V dropped 4 bases and J dropped 6 bases, with 15 bases sitting between them. The CDR3 sequence is 14 residues long. The germline CDR1 and CDR2 sequences are MGHRA and YSYEKL. CDR3 coding DNA: TGCGCCAGCAGCCCTCTCGAGGGGGGCGCTGAAGCTTTCTTT. It translates to CASSPLEGGAEAFF.

The chain uses TRBV6-5 and TRBJ2-1; D uncertain. CDR3 length: 15 amino acids. From germline, CDR1 is MNHEY and CDR2 SVGAGI. V shed 7 bases and J shed 7 bases, with 20 bases lying between them. Here the CDR3 reads CASIPPGAVVNEQFF. The CDR3 DNA sequence: TGTGCCAGCATTCCTCCTGGCGCGGTCGTAAATGAGCAGTTCTTC.

This rearrangement joins TRBV27 to TRBJ2-7; possibly TRBD1 for D (6 bases). The V and J ends lost 5 bases and 2 bases respectively, with 13 bases between them. Germline loops: CDR1 MNHEY, CDR2 SMNVEV (reference sequence). CDR3 size: 14 residues. The CDR3 sequence is CASSIVDSTYEQYF. Written as DNA, the CDR3 is TGTGCCAGCAGTATAGTGGACAGCACCTACGAGCAGTACTTC.

The V call is TRBV9, the J call TRBJ2-7, with TRBD2 identical over 8 bases. After removal of 0 bases from V and 1 base from J, the junction contained 3 bases not matched to a gene. This CDR3 has 15 residues. Per the germline V gene, CDR1 is SGDLS and CDR2 is YYNGEE. The chain's CDR3 is CASSVAGGGSYEQYF. The CDR3 bases are TGTGCCAGCAGCGTAGCGGGGGGGGGTTCCTACGAGCAGTACTTC.

The CDR3 loop reads CASTLIDRGSNQPQHF. The CDR3 nucleotides read TGTGCCAGCACCCTAATTGACAGGGGGTCCAATCAGCCCCAGCATTTT. J is TRBJ1-5 and V is TRBV12-3 or TRBV12-4; 9 nucleotides match TRBD1. V lost 7 bases and J lost 3; bases outside the gene matches: 10. This CDR3 comprises 16 residues.

This chain links TRBV7-9 with TRBJ2-1; 8 bases agree with TRBD2. With 3 bases clipped from V and 8 bases from J, the junction kept 9 bases outside the gene matches. Germline V lookup: CDR1 SEHNR, CDR2 FQNEAQ (reference sequence). This CDR3 is built from 15 residues. In DNA form, the CDR3 reads TGTGCCAGCAGCTTCCCAAGCGGGAGTCAAGATGAGCAGTTCTTC. It encodes CASSFPSGSQDEQFF. The whole variable domain, filled in from reference TRBV7-9 and TRBJ2-1, reads DTGVSQNPRHKITKRGQNVTFRCDPISEHNRLYWYRQTLGQGPEFLTYFQNEAQLEKSRLLSDRFSAERPKGSFSTLEIQRTEQGDSAMYLCASSFPSGSQDEQFFGPGTRLTVL.

This chain joins TRBV6-6 and TRBJ1-4; tentative D call: TRBD1 (6 bases). Germline V gene sequence: CDR1 MNHNY, CDR2 SVGAGI (reference sequence). CDR3 length equals 16 residues. The V end lost 0 bases, the J end lost 6 bases, and 14 bases lay between the germline ends. The CDR3 bases are TGTGCCAGCAGTTACTCGATTCAACAGGGTGATGAAAAACTGTTTTTT. It yields the protein CASSYSIQQGDEKLFF.

The chain is built from TRBV13 and TRBJ2-7; 9 positions match TRBD1. Looked up from germline, CDR1 is PRHDT and CDR2 is FYEKMQ (reference sequence). V gave up 4 bases and J gave up 2 bases; unmatched junction bases: 3. The CDR3 is 14 residues long. The CDR3: CASSYDRGTYEQYF. The CDR3 bases are TGTGCCAGCAGCTATGACAGGGGGACCTACGAGCAGTACTTC.

The rearrangement links TRBV5-4 to TRBJ1-4; D uncertain. Germline V gene sequence: CDR1 SGHNT, CDR2 YYREEE (reference sequence). Trimming left V 2 bases short and J 7 bases short, with 6 bases between. This CDR3 comprises 12 residues. The CDR3 here is CASSLGSEKLFF. CDR3 DNA sequence: TGTGCCAGCAGCTTAGGAAGTGAAAAACTGTTTTTT.

The V and J genes are TRBV29-1 and TRBJ2-4; TRBD2 might be the D (5 bases). CDR3 length: 16 amino acids. Deletions cut 0 bases from V and 5 bases from J, with 17 bases between. Germline CDR1 and CDR2: SQVTM and ANQGSEA. CDR3 bases: TGCAGCGTTGAAGATCTAGGGCCGACCGGGGAAAACATTCAGTACTTC. As protein: CSVEDLGPTGENIQYF.

This chain uses TRBV5-1 with TRBJ2-1; 8 bases map to TRBD2. The junction had 3 bases not matched to a gene; V was cut back by 4 bases and J by 3 bases. The germline V gene has CDR1 SGHRS and CDR2 YFSETQ. The CDR3 totals 14 residues. The CDR3 bases are TGCGCCAGCAGCCCGGGGGGGGACTACAATGAGCAGTTCTTC. Its translation: CASSPGGDYNEQFF. Supplemented by reference TRBV5-1 and TRBJ2-1, the full variable domain reads KAGVTQTPRYLIKTRGQQVTLSCSPISGHRSVSWYQQTPGQGLQFLFEYFSETQRNKGNFPGRFSGRQFSNSRSEMNVSTLELGDSALYLCASSPGGDYNEQFFGPGTRLTVL.

The chain recombines TRBV5-4 with TRBJ2-7; the match to TRBD2 covers 7 bases. This CDR3 is 13 amino acids long. Germline V lookup: CDR1 SGHNT, CDR2 YYREEE (reference sequence). Losses at the gene ends were 2 bases for V and 5 bases for J; bases not matched to a gene: 4. In DNA form, the CDR3 reads TGTGCCAGCAGCTTTTGGGGGGGAAACGAGCAGTACTTC. Amino acids: CASSFWGGNEQYF.

The J gene is TRBJ2-5, the V gene TRBV20-1, with 7 bases matching TRBD2. The length of the CDR3 is 14 residues. V was clipped by 3 bases and J by 0 bases; unmatched bases: 4. Germline-derived CDR1 and CDR2 are DFQATT and SNEGSKA (reference sequence). CDR3 sequence: CSASRLADQETQYF. The CDR3 nucleotides are TGCAGTGCTAGTCGCCTAGCGGACCAAGAGACCCAGTACTTC.

The rearrangement links TRBV12-3 or TRBV12-4 to TRBJ2-1; a weak D match, TRBD1 (6 bases). This CDR3 is built from 14 residues. Trimming pared 3 bases from V and 7 bases from J, leaving 13 bases between. CDR3: CASSFLGGRNEQFF. As DNA, the CDR3 is TGTGCCAGCAGTTTTTTAGGGGGTAGAAATGAGCAGTTCTTC.

The CDR3 DNA reads as TGTGCCATCAGTGAGTCACCAGGGGGCCCGGAAAACACCATATATTTT. This codes for CAISESPGGPENTIYF. The chain combines TRBV10-3 with TRBJ1-3; 8 nucleotides line up with TRBD1. The CDR3 totals 16 residues. The germline V gene encodes CDR1 ENHRY and CDR2 SYGVKD. V was clipped by 0 bases and J by 6 bases; unmatched bases: 7.

This chain uses TRBV3-1 with TRBJ1-1, with 9 positions matching TRBD1. Per the germline V gene, CDR1 is LGHDT and CDR2 is YNNKEL (reference sequence). This CDR3 comprises 10 residues. As DNA, the CDR3 is TGTGCGACAGGGGGGACTGAAGCTTTCTTT. Protein sequence: CATGGTEAFF.

The genes are TRBV20-1 and TRBJ2-5, with TRBD1 as a possible D gene (6 bases). This CDR3 comprises 16 residues. Germline V lookup: CDR1 DFQATT, CDR2 SNEGSKA (reference sequence). V was trimmed by 3 bases and J by 0 bases, leaving 17 bases between them. CDR3 region: CSARPRGQRNQETQYF. CDR3 in DNA: TGCAGTGCTAGGCCCCGGGGACAACGGAACCAAGAGACCCAGTACTTC.

The chain joins TRBV4-1 to TRBJ1-5; D gene uncertain. CDR1 and CDR2 (germline): MGHRA, YSYEKL. V lost 0 bases and J lost 6, with 6 bases in between. This CDR3 is built from 13 residues. CDR3 nucleotide sequence: TGCGCCAGCAGCCAAGATCTTTTTCAGCCCCAGCATTTT. Encoded protein: CASSQDLFQPQHF.